Listed below are T cell receptor beta chains from one sample, sequenced in a study of T cells after yellow fever vaccination. TCRdb ran MiXCR on the 5' RACE reads and lists one entry per CDR3 protein. Of over 250,000 distinct CDR3 sequences in the sample, over 4% were seen once. The material was PBMCs, obtained 5 days after the yellow fever booster vaccination. Source of these receptors: a man aged 18 to 29 who received the YFV17D yellow fever vaccine. The CDR3 runs from the conserved cysteine through the conserved F or W. D genes are given only for firm matches. Some rows mark clone size as missing; the rest say once, few, many or name a class of expanded clone.

.,.,TRBV27,TRBJ2-2,TGTGCCAGCAGTCCAGGACAAGAGGGCACCGGGGAGCTGTTTTTT,CASSPGQEGTGELFF
few,.,TRBV20-1,TRBJ2-3,TGCAGTGCCCAGGTTGGGGGAGGCACAGATACGCAGTATTTT,CSAQVGGGTDTQYF
few,.,TRBV20-1,TRBJ1-1,TGCAGTGCTAGGTTGGCGGGCCAGACTGAAGCTTTCTTT,CSARLAGQTEAFF
few,.,TRBV7-2,TRBJ1-3,TGTGCCAGCAGCTCTCCGGGCCCTGGAAACACCATATATTTT,CASSSPGPGNTIYF
many,.,TRBV5-1,TRBJ2-5,TGTGCCAGCAGCTTGACCCCACAAGAGACCCAGTACTTC,CASSLTPQETQYF
many,.,TRBV20-1,TRBJ2-2,TGCAGTGTGGGCAGGGATAACACCGGGGAGCTGTTTTTT,CSVGRDNTGELFF
.,.,TRBV12-3/TRBV12-4,TRBJ2-2,TGTGCCAGCAGTCCGAGCTGGGTCGGGGAGCTGTTTTTT,CASSPSWVGELFF
many,.,TRBV7-9,TRBJ2-7,TGTGCCAGCAGCTTATCGCAGGGGAGGTCCTACGAGCAGTACTTC,CASSLSQGRSYEQYF
.,TRBD1,TRBV5-1,TRBJ1-1,TGCGCCAGCAGCTTGGGACAGGGTACGATGAACACTGAAGCTTTCTTT,CASSLGQGTMNTEAFF
.,.,TRBV5-5,TRBJ1-1,TGTGCCAGCAGCTTGGATGGTCAGGCTGGAAGGACTGAAGCTTTCTTT,CASSLDGQAGRTEAFF
many,.,TRBV3-2,TRBJ2-1,TGTGCCAGCAGCAGAGATAGAGTACTAGCGGGGCCTTTGTATTCTAACAATGAGCAGTTCTTC,CASSRDRVLAGPLYSNNEQFF
few,TRBD1,TRBV7-9,TRBJ2-3,TGTGCCAGCAGCCCCTATGCTGGACAGGGGGGTGATACGCAGTATTTT,CASSPYAGQGGDTQYF
.,.,TRBV6-5,TRBJ2-3,TGTGCCAGCAGTTATTTGGGCAGGGCCCCAGATACGCAGTATTTT,CASSYLGRAPDTQYF
.,.,TRBV7-6,TRBJ1-5,TGTGCCAGCAGCCCAGGGTGGAATCAGCCCCAGCATTTT,CASSPGWNQPQHF
few,.,TRBV5-8,TRBJ2-1,TGTGCCAGCAGCTTGGGGACTATTGAGCAGTTCTTC,CASSLGTIEQFF
many,TRBD1,TRBV5-6,TRBJ2-2,TGTGCCAGCAGCTATAGGGGGCTCAACACCGGGGAGCTGTTTTTT,CASSYRGLNTGELFF
few,.,TRBV12-3/TRBV12-4,TRBJ2-1,TGTGCCAGCGGGGAAGAATACAATGAGCAGTTCTTC,CASGEEYNEQFF
.,TRBD1,TRBV29-1,TRBJ2-1,TGCAGCGTTGCTGGGGACAGAGAACGCACCCGGGCCAGCGATTTTGATGAGCAGTTCTTC,CSVAGDRERTRASDFDEQFF
.,TRBD2,TRBV29-1,TRBJ2-1,TGCAGCGTTCGGCCAGCGGGGGGGGGTGAGCAGTTCTTC,CSVRPAGGGEQFF
.,.,TRBV5-5,TRBJ2-7,TGTGCCAGCAGCTTGACCCAGTTTCCGTACGAGCAGTACTTC,CASSLTQFPYEQYF
.,.,TRBV19,TRBJ1-5,TGTGCCAGTAGTGTAGCTGGCCGGAGCAATCAGCCCCAGCATTTT,CASSVAGRSNQPQHF
.,.,TRBV2,TRBJ2-5,TGTGCCAGCCGATCTCGAGTCCTCTCGTCCCTACAAGAGACCCAGTACTTC,CASRSRVLSSLQETQYF
many,.,TRBV7-2,TRBJ1-4,TGTGCCAGCAGCTCAGCAAAAGTCTCTAATGAAAAACTGTTTTTT,CASSSAKVSNEKLFF
many,.,TRBV6-2/TRBV6-3,TRBJ1-2,TGTGCCAGCACGAACTCCAGGACCTATGGCTACACCTTC,CASTNSRTYGYTF
many,.,TRBV27,TRBJ2-6,TGTGCCAGCAGATCCACCTCGAGTTGGCGCTCTGGGGCCAACGTCCTGACTTTC,CASRSTSSWRSGANVLTF
many,TRBD1,TRBV6-6,TRBJ1-1,TGTGCCAGCAGTCCCGTGGGGACAGGGAAAGGCACTGAAGCTTTCTTT,CASSPVGTGKGTEAFF
many,.,TRBV7-9,TRBJ2-6,TGTGCCAGCAGCCCGCTGATCGACCGTGCGGGGGCCAACGTCCTGACTTTC,CASSPLIDRAGANVLTF
.,.,TRBV15,TRBJ1-6,TGTGCCACCAGCAGAGAGGCGGATTCACCCCTCCACTTT,CATSREADSPLHF
many,TRBD1,TRBV7-9,TRBJ1-3,TGTGCCAGCAGCTCGACAGGGGGCTCTGGAAACACCATATATTTT,CASSSTGGSGNTIYF
few,.,TRBV5-1,TRBJ2-2,TGCGCCAGCAGCTTTAGGCTGGCCTCTCCCCTAAACACCGGGGAGCTGTTTTTT,CASSFRLASPLNTGELFF
few,.,TRBV4-1,TRBJ2-3,TGCGCCAGCAGTCAAGCCCAGGACAGTTATAGCACAGATACGCAGTATTTT,CASSQAQDSYSTDTQYF
.,.,TRBV7-2,TRBJ2-1,TGTGCCAGCAGCTTAGCGGACCGTGCCATCAATGAGCAGTTCTTC,CASSLADRAINEQFF
many,.,TRBV4-1,TRBJ2-7,TGCGCCAGCAGCCAGAGCCCTGGCGAGCAGTACTTC,CASSQSPGEQYF
few,.,TRBV4-1,TRBJ1-1,TGCGCCAGCAGCCAAAGTCCCCAGGGTCTGGAAGCTTTCTTT,CASSQSPQGLEAFF
.,TRBD1,TRBV6-6,TRBJ1-2,TGTGCCAGCAGTTACTTAGGGACAGGGGGAAGGGGCTACACCTTC,CASSYLGTGGRGYTF
.,TRBD2,TRBV7-2,TRBJ2-1,TGTGCCAGCAGCTTAGGACTGTCGGGCGGGGGGCAGGGGGAGCAGTTCTTC,CASSLGLSGGGQGEQFF
few,.,TRBV5-1,TRBJ2-1,TGCGCCAGCAGCTTCGGGACAGAGCAGTTCTTC,CASSFGTEQFF
few,TRBD1,TRBV12-3/TRBV12-4,TRBJ2-2,TGTGCCAGCAGGTCCGGGACAGGGTCCGGGGAGCTGTTTTTT,CASRSGTGSGELFF
many,TRBD1,TRBV5-4,TRBJ2-5,TGTGCCAGCAGTTCCCGGGACAGGTCGTGGGAGACCCAGTACTTC,CASSSRDRSWETQYF
.,.,TRBV4-2,TRBJ1-2,TGTGCCAGCAGCCAAGAGGACAACTTGAGTGGCTACACCTTC,CASSQEDNLSGYTF